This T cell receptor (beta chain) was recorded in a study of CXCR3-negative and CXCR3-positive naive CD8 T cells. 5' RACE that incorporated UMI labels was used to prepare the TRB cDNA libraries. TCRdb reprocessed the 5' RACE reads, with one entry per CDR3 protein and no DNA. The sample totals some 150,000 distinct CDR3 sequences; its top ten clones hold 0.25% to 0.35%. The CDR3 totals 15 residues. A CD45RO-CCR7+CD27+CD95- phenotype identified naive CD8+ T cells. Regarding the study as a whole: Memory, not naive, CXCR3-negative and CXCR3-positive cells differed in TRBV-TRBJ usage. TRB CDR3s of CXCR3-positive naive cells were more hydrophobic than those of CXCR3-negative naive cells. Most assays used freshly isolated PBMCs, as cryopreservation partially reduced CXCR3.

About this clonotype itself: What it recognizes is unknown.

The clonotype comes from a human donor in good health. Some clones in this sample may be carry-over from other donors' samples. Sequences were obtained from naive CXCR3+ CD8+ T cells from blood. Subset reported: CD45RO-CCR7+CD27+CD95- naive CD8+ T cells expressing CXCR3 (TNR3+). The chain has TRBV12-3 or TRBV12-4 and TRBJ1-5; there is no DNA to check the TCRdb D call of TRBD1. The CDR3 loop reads CASRSGTGGRQPQHF.